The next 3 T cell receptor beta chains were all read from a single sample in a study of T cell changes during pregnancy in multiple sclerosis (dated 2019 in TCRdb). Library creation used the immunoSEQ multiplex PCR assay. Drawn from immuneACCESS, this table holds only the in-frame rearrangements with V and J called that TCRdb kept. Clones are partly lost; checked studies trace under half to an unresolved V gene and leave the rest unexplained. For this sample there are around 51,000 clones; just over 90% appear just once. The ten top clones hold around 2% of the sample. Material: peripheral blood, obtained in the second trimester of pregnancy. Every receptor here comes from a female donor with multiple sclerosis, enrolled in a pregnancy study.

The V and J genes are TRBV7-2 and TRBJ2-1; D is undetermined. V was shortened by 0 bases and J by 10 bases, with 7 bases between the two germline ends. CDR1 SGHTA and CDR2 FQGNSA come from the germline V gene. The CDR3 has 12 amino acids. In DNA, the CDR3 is TGTGCCAGCAGCTTAGCGAGGCAGGAGCAGTTCTTC. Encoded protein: CASSLARQEQFF. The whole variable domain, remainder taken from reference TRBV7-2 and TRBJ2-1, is GAGVSQSPSNKVTEKGKDVELRCDPISGHTALYWYRQSLGQGLEFLIYFQGNSAPDKSGLPSDRFSAERTGGSVSTLTIQRTQQEDSAVYLCASSLARQEQFFGPGTRLTVL.

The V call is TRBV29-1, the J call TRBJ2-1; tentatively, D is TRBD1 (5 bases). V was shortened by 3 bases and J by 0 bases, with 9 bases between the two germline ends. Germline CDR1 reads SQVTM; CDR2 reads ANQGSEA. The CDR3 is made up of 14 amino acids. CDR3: CSVDRALSYNEQFF. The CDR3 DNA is TGCAGCGTTGACAGGGCCCTCTCCTACAATGAGCAGTTCTTC.

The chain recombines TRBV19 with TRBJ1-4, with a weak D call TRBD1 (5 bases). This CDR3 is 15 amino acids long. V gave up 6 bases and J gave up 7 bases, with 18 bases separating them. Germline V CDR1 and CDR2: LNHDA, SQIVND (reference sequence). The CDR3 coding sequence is TGTGCCAGTAGGGCCTTCATCAGGGCGACTGAAAAACTGTTTTTT. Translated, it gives CASRAFIRATEKLFF.